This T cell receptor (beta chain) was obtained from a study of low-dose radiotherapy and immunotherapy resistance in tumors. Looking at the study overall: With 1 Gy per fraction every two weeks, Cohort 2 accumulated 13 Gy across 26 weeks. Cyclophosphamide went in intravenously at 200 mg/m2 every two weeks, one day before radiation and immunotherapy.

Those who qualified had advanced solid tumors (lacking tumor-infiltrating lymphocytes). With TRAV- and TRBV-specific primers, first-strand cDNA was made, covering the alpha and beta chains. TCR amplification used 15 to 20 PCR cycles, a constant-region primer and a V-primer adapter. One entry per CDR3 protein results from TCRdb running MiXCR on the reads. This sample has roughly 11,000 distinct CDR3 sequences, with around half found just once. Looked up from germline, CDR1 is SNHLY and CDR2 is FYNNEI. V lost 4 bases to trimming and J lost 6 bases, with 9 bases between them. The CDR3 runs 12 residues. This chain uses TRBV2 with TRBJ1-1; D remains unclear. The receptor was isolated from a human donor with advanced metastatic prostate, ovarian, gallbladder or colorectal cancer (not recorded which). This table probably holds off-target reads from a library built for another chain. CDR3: CASSAEVPEAFF. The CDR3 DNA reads TGTGCCAGCAGTGCGGAGGTACCTGAAGCTTTCTTT. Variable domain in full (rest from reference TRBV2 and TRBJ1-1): EPEVTQTPSHQVTQMGQEVILRCVPISNHLYFYWYRQILGQKVEFLVSFYNNEISEKSEIFDDQFSVERPDGSNFTLKIRSTKLEDSAMYFCASSAEVPEAFFGQGTRLTVV.